This TCR beta chain is from a study of cytomegalovirus exposure and HLA in healthy donors. About the study: Early on, a data release was issued that held roughly 80 million unique TCRs from HLA-typed donors. Whole-study results and caveats: In a later analysis, at a false discovery rate of 0.05, roughly 16,000 TCR beta sequences matched HLA alleles. A likely sequencing artifact accounted for one observed cluster of highly shared sequence variants. CMV serostatus was the only immune exposure information that was available.

Details on this clone: Its antigen is unknown.

The PCR had 60 Vbeta and 13 Jbeta primers. The data were produced by immunoSEQ multiplex PCR, yet TCRdb's version contains in-frame clones alone and is incomplete. This sample has around 110,000 clones, with around 82% found just once. The source is a man aged 50 or older in good health and CMV-seronegative. The material sequenced was PBMCs.

Written as DNA, the CDR3 is TGTGCCAGCAGCGAAACCCCAGGGTTGGGCTATGGCTACACCTTC. It translates to CASSETPGLGYGYTF. This rearrangement joins TRBV27 to TRBJ1-2, with a tentative D call TRBD1 (5 bases). Per germline, CDR1 MNHEY and CDR2 SMNVEV (reference sequence). Trimming stripped 6 bases from V and 4 bases from J, with 18 bases between. The CDR3 is made up of 15 amino acids.